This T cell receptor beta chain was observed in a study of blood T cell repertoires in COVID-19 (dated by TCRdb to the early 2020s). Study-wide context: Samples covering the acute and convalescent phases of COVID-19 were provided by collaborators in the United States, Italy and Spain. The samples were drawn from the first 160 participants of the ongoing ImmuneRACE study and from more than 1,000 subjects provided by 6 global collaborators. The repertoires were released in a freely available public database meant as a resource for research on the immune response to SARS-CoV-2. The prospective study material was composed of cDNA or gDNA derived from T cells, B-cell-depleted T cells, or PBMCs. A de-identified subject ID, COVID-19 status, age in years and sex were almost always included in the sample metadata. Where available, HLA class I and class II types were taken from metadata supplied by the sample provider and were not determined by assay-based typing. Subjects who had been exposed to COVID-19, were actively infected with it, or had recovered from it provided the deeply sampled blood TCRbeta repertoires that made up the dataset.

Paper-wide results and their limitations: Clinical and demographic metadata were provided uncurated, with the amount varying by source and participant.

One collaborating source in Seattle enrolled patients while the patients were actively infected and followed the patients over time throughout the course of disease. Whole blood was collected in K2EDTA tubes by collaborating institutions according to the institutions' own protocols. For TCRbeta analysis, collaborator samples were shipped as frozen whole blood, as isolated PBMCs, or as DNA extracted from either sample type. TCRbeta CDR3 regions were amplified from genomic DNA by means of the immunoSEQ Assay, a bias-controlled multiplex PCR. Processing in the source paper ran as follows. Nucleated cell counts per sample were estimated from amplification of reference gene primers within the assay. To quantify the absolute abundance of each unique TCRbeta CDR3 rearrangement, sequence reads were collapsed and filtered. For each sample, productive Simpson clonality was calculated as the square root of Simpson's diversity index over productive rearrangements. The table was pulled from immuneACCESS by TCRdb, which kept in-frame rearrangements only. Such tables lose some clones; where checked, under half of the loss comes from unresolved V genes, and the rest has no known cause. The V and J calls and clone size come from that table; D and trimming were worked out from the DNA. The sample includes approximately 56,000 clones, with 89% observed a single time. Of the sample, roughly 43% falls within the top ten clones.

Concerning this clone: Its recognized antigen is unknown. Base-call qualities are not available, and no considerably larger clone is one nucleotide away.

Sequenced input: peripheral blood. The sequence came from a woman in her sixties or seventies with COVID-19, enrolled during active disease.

The CDR3 region: CASSFLPGDLNTEAFF. The DNA sequence is TGTGCCAGCAGCTTCTTGCCAGGGGACCTGAACACTGAAGCTTTCTTT. The chain is encoded by TRBV7-8 joined to TRBJ1-1, and TRBD1 may be the D gene, going by 6 matching bases. The CDR3 has 16 amino acids, counting the end cysteine and phenylalanine. The kept DNA is CDR3 alone, 48 bases in frame from the first base. V is cut by 3 bases and J by 0 bases, and the space between the germline ends is 14 bases. The germline V gene gives CDR1 as SGHVS and CDR2 as FQNEAQ.